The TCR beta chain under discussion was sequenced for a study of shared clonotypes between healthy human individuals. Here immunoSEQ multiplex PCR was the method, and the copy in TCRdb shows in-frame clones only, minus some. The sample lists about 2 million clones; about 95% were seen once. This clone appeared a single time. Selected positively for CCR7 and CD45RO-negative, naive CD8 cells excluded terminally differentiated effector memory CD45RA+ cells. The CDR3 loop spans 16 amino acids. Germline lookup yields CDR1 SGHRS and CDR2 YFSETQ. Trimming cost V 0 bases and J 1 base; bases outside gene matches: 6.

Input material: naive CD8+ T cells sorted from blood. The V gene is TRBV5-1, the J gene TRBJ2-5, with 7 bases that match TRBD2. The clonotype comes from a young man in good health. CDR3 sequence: CASSLVGGDPQETQYF. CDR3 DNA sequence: TGCGCCAGCAGCTTGGTTGGGGGGGACCCCCAAGAGACCCAGTACTTC.